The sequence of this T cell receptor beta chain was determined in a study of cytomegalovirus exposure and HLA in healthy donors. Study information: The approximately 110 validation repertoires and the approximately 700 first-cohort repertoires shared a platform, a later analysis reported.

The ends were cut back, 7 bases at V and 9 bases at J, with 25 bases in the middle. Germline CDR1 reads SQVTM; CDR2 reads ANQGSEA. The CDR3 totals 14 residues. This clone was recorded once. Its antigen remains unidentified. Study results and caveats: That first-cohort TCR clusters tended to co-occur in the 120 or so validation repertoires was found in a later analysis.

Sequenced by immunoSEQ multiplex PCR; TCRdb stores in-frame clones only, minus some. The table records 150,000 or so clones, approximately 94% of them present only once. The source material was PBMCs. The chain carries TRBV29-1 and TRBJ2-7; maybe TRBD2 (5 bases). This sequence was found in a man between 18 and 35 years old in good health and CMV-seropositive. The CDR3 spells CSASPYGNQDVQYF. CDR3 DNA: TGCAGCGCCTCCCCCTACGGGAATCAAGACGTGCAGTACTTC.